The T cell receptor (beta chain) described here comes from a study of T cell responses to AZD1222 COVID-19 vaccine. Regarding the study as a whole: Spike-spanning, vaccine-associated CD4 TCRs were dominant at 160-218 and 743-854.

Points on this clone: Its cognate antigen is unknown.

With 3 bases removed from V and 4 bases from J, the gap between germline ends came to 18 bases. The V gene's germline CDR1 is KGHSH and CDR2 LQKENI. There are 17 residues in the CDR3. Analyses pooled second doses at about 4 or about 12 weeks. Measured with immunoSEQ multiplex PCR; TCRdb has only the in-frame clones, and not every one. The top ten clones hold 26% of a sample with tens of thousands of clones, over 75% of them seen once. The TCR was taken from an adult who received the AZD1222 COVID-19 vaccine. This chain uses TRBV18 with TRBJ2-2; no definite D call. The material sequenced was peripheral blood, taken 28 days after the second AZD1222 dose. The CDR3 here is CASSPRLKTPSTGELFF. In DNA form, the CDR3 reads TGTGCCAGCTCACCGCGTCTGAAGACACCGAGCACCGGGGAGCTGTTTTTT.